This T cell receptor beta chain was retrieved from a study of OX40 agonist ivuxolimab in advanced cancers. Whole-study findings and limits: Low normalized T-cell clonal expansion was also seen in some nonresponders. Near-lowest levels of clonal expansion characterized partial responders at 0.1-3.0 mg/kg.

The data were produced by immunoSEQ multiplex PCR, yet TCRdb's version contains in-frame clones alone and is incomplete. The repertoire holds some 66,000 clones, with over 70% as singletons. To note about this clone: What it recognizes is unknown.

V was trimmed by 5 bases and J by 4 bases, leaving 15 bases between them. The CDR3 extends over 15 amino acids. Germline CDR1 and CDR2: SGHAT and FQNNGV. At cycle 4 day 1, cycle 7 day 1, and baseline, blood was sampled. Sample: CD4+ or CD8+ T cells sorted from blood, taken in a trial of the OX40 agonist ivuxolimab. The chain carries TRBV11-2 and TRBJ2-1, with D perhaps matching TRBD2 (6 bases). This clonotype was obtained from an adult with an advanced solid tumor such as melanoma, head and neck, liver or kidney cancer. This chain's CDR3 is CASSQSRRVYNEQFF. The CDR3 coding sequence is TGTGCCAGCAGCCAGTCAAGGAGGGTATACAATGAGCAGTTCTTC.